This TCR beta chain was identified in a study of CD4+ T cells in melanoma. Broader study findings: In melanoma, neoantigen-specific CD4+ T cells reportedly differed in differentiation state. CD8+ T cell, macrophage and B cell function reportedly correlated with neoantigen-specific CD4+ T cells.

Germline CDR1 and CDR2: MDHEN and SYDVKM. J was trimmed by 4 bases and V by 4 bases; bases with no gene match: 13. This CDR3 has 16 amino acids. Turning to this clone: Its target is not known.

The table came from immunoSEQ multiplex PCR; TCRdb's copy has only in-frame clones and leaves some out. The sample records about 110,000 clones, 92% being singletons. The sample consisted of peripheral blood. The J gene is TRBJ2-7, the V gene TRBV28; 7 bases fit TRBD1. The clonotype comes from a human donor with melanoma. As DNA, the CDR3 is TGTGCCAGCAGTTCGCGACAGGGAAGTTTTACGTACGAGCAGTACTTC. Its protein product is CASSSRQGSFTYEQYF.